The present T cell receptor beta chain was sequenced within a study of OX40 agonist ivuxolimab in advanced cancers. Trimming stripped 2 bases from V and 10 bases from J, with 3 bases between. Germline V gives CDR1 MDHEN, CDR2 SYDVKM. The CDR3 loop spans 10 amino acids. Method: immunoSEQ multiplex PCR; TCRdb's copy keeps in-frame clones and lacks some. The table shows roughly 63,000 clones, with roughly nine tenths occurring only once. This rearrangement joins TRBV28 to TRBJ1-5; D unresolved. The source material was CD4+ or CD8+ T cells sorted from blood, sampled in a trial of the OX40 agonist ivuxolimab. This receptor was obtained from an adult with an advanced solid tumor such as melanoma, head and neck, liver or kidney cancer. CDR3 in amino acids: CASSLSPQHF. The CDR3 DNA is TGTGCCAGCAGTTTAAGCCCCCAGCATTTT.